The rows below give T cell receptor beta chains drawn from one sample of a study of T cells in Graves' hyperthyroidism and ophthalmopathy. TCRdb redid the calling of the multiplex PCR reads with MiXCR, one entry per CDR3 protein. The table includes about 640,000 distinct CDR3 sequences, around 20% detected once. Sequenced sample: blood. All receptors come from a man aged 25-45 years with Graves' ophthalmopathy. Both conserved end residues are part of each CDR3. A D gene is named only where the DNA matches it firmly. Clone size is not always given. Where it is, it says once, few, many or a class for expanded clones.

v_call	clone_size	j_call	d_call	cdr3_nt	cdr3_aa
TRBV5-1	.	TRBJ2-7	.	TGCGCCAGCAGCTTGCGACAGGACGGGCCGGGCGAGCAGTACTTC	CASSLRQDGPGEQYF
TRBV4-2	once	TRBJ2-3	TRBD2	TGTGCCAGCAGCCAAGATGGGACTAGCGGGAGTTCGTCTAGGTATACGCAGTATTTT	CASSQDGTSGSSSRYTQYF
TRBV18	few	TRBJ1-3	.	TGTGCCAGCAGTGACAACAGTATCTCTGGAAACACCATATATTTT	CASSDNSISGNTIYF
TRBV3-1	many	TRBJ2-3	.	TGTGCCAGCAGCCAAGTTCCTAGCACAGATACGCAGTATTTT	CASSQVPSTDTQYF
TRBV9	few	TRBJ2-1	.	TGTGCCAGCAGCGTAGAAGGGAACTCTTACAATGAGCAGTTCTTC	CASSVEGNSYNEQFF
TRBV28	many	TRBJ2-5	.	TGTGCCAGCAGTTTAGACAGTTGGGAGACCCAGTACTTC	CASSLDSWETQYF
TRBV6-1	.	TRBJ2-4	.	TGTGCCAGCACCTACCGGGACACCAAAAACATTCAGTACTTC	CASTYRDTKNIQYF
TRBV6-2/TRBV6-3	.	TRBJ2-3	.	TGTGCCAGCAGTTACCTGGTACAGGTGGGCACAGATACGCAGTATTTT	CASSYLVQVGTDTQYF
TRBV7-8	many	TRBJ2-1	.	TGTGCCAGCAGCCCTAGCCCCAGGGGACCCTCCTACAATGAGCAGTTCTTC	CASSPSPRGPSYNEQFF
TRBV12-3/TRBV12-4	.	TRBJ2-3	TRBD1	TGTGCCAGCAGTTCGTACCCCGGGACAGGGACAGATACGCAGTATTTT	CASSSYPGTGTDTQYF
TRBV6-1	few	TRBJ2-7	.	TGTGCCAGCAGTTCCGGACGGCTGACCTACGAGCAGTACTTC	CASSSGRLTYEQYF
TRBV9	.	TRBJ2-6	.	TGTGCCAGCAGCCTTGGGACGGGGTCCTCTGGGGCCAACGTCCTGACTTTC	CASSLGTGSSGANVLTF
TRBV30	.	TRBJ2-7	.	TGTGCCTGGAGCCCACGCGGACTCCTTGGTGGCGAGCAGTACTTC	CAWSPRGLLGGEQYF
TRBV7-2	few	TRBJ2-1	.	TGTGCCAGCGCGGGTTTTACTGACAATGAGCAGTTCTTC	CASAGFTDNEQFF
TRBV6-5	.	TRBJ1-5	TRBD1	TGTGCCAGCAGTTACCCGACAGGGGAACGGGGCCAGCCCCAGCATTTT	CASSYPTGERGQPQHF
TRBV19	few	TRBJ2-3	TRBD1	TGTGCCAGTAGTACCGGACAGGGGGTCTCCGATACGCAGTATTTT	CASSTGQGVSDTQYF
TRBV5-1	few	TRBJ2-1	.	TGCGCCAGCAGCTTGGCTTCAGGGAATCGTGAGCAGTTCTTC	CASSLASGNREQFF
TRBV6-2/TRBV6-3	many	TRBJ2-1	TRBD2	TGTGCCAGCAGTTCCCCTAGCGGGAGAGTCAATGAGCAGTTCTTC	CASSSPSGRVNEQFF
TRBV5-1	.	TRBJ2-7	.	TGCGCCAGCAGCGAACTAGTAGGAGGATCGGGGGAGCAGTACTTC	CASSELVGGSGEQYF
TRBV14	.	TRBJ2-2	.	TGTGCCAGCAGCCATGGGGTAGCCAACACCGGGGAGCTGTTTTTT	CASSHGVANTGELFF
TRBV28	many	TRBJ1-1	TRBD1	TGTGCCAGCAGCTCCGGAGGGACAGGGGGCAACACTGAAGCTTTCTTT	CASSSGGTGGNTEAFF
TRBV28	few	TRBJ2-1	.	TGTGCCAGCAGTGGGTTGGGGGACGTCTGGGGTGAGCAGTTCTTC	CASSGLGDVWGEQFF
TRBV12-3/TRBV12-4	few	TRBJ1-5	.	TGTGCCAGCAGTTCGGAGGACAAGAGCTTACCACAGCCCCAGCATTTT	CASSSEDKSLPQPQHF
TRBV5-1	.	TRBJ2-4	.	TGCGCCAGCAGCTTGGACCGGGCCAAAAACATTCAGTACTTC	CASSLDRAKNIQYF
TRBV2	many	TRBJ1-1	.	TGTGCCAGCAGTGTAGACGGACGGTTGAACACTGAAGCTTTCTTT	CASSVDGRLNTEAFF
TRBV12-3/TRBV12-4	.	TRBJ2-3	TRBD2	TGTGCCAGCCGGCGGCGGGAGCCCCCCACAGATACGCAGTATTTT	CASRRREPPTDTQYF
TRBV10-3	.	TRBJ2-7	TRBD1	TGTGCCATCAGTGATCCGGACAGGGCTTACGAGCAGTACTTC	CAISDPDRAYEQYF
TRBV19	few	TRBJ2-5	TRBD1	TGTGCCAGTAGTGGGGACAGCCAAGAGACCCAGTACTTC	CASSGDSQETQYF
TRBV7-2	once	TRBJ2-7	TRBD2	TGCGCCAGCACCATGACTAGCGGGAGCGGCGAGCAGTACTTC	CASTMTSGSGEQYF
TRBV6-1	.	TRBJ1-6	.	TGTGCCAGCAGTGAAGGCAACCTTAATTCACCCCTCCACTTT	CASSEGNLNSPLHF
TRBV27	few	TRBJ1-2	.	TGTGCCAGCAGTTCGTTGGTCGGAGAAGGCTACACCTTC	CASSSLVGEGYTF
TRBV20-1	many	TRBJ1-2	TRBD1	TGCAGTGCTAGTCCGGGACAGAAGAACTATGGCTACACCTTC	CSASPGQKNYGYTF
TRBV7-8	many	TRBJ2-3	.	TGTGCCAGCAGCTTAGCCCGTTCCCGGGAACCCGGGGGCACAGATACGCAGTATTTT	CASSLARSREPGGTDTQYF
TRBV11-2	many	TRBJ1-5	.	TGTGCCAGCAGCTTAGATCGAGAGGCGTATAGCAATCAGCCCCAGCATTTT	CASSLDREAYSNQPQHF
TRBV18	many	TRBJ1-5	.	TGTGCCAGCTCACTGAGCGAGGGCGCAGGGCAGCCCCAGCATTTT	CASSLSEGAGQPQHF
TRBV6-2/TRBV6-3	many	TRBJ1-5	TRBD1	TGTGCCAGCAGTTACGGACAGGTAAATCAGCCCCAGCATTTT	CASSYGQVNQPQHF
TRBV12-3/TRBV12-4	.	TRBJ1-6	.	TGTGCCAGCAGCCCCCCAGGGGAGGTTTCACCCCTCCACTTT	CASSPPGEVSPLHF
TRBV30	many	TRBJ2-5	.	TGTGCCTGGAGTCAGGGGTACCAAGAGACCCAGTACTTC	CAWSQGYQETQYF
TRBV6-2/TRBV6-3	few	TRBJ2-5	TRBD2	TGTGCCAGCAGTGGGGCAACTAGCGGGAGAGGCGAGACCCAGTACTTC	CASSGATSGRGETQYF
TRBV5-1	many	TRBJ1-1	.	TGCGCCAGCAGCCCCGGGCCGCCTGGGGACACTGAAGCTTTCTTT	CASSPGPPGDTEAFF
TRBV5-6	.	TRBJ2-3	.	TGTGCCAGCAGCTTTAGACTTGGCACAGATACGCAGTATTTT	CASSFRLGTDTQYF
TRBV28	few	TRBJ1-3	TRBD1	TGTGCCAGCGGTTTTCGACAGGGTGGAAACACCATATATTTT	CASGFRQGGNTIYF
TRBV5-1	.	TRBJ2-7	TRBD2	TGCGCCAGCAGCTCGGCAGGGACTAGCGGGATCACCGAGCAGTACTTC	CASSSAGTSGITEQYF
TRBV20-1	.	TRBJ1-1	.	TGCAGTGCTAGTGGGGCAGGGTTATCTGAAGCTTTCTTT	CSASGAGLSEAFF
TRBV24-1	many	TRBJ2-5	.	TGTGCCACCAGTGATTTTAACGAAGAGACCCAGTACTTC	CATSDFNEETQYF
TRBV7-8	many	TRBJ1-1	.	TGTGCCAGCAGCTTAGCCGAACAGGGCCCTAACGCTGAAGCTTTCTTT	CASSLAEQGPNAEAFF
TRBV7-8	many	TRBJ1-2	.	TGTGCCAGCAGCCCCGGGACGGTGGTGGTCAATGGCTACACCTTC	CASSPGTVVVNGYTF
TRBV5-4	.	TRBJ2-4	.	TGTGCCAGCAGCTTGCGGCTTGAAAACATTCAGTACTTC	CASSLRLENIQYF
TRBV11-2	.	TRBJ2-5	TRBD2	TGTGCCAGCAGCTTAGCACCGCCCGGGACTAGCCAAGAGACCCAGTACTTC	CASSLAPPGTSQETQYF
TRBV4-3	once	TRBJ1-2	TRBD1	TGCGCCAGCAGCCAAGGCGCCGGGACAGGGGGCTATGGCTACACCTTC	CASSQGAGTGGYGYTF
TRBV5-1	.	TRBJ2-4	.	TGCGCCAGCAGCTCATTGACAGGAAATAAAAACATTCAGTACTTC	CASSSLTGNKNIQYF
TRBV28	.	TRBJ2-3	.	TGTGCCAGCGAGGGGACAGATACGCAGTATTTT	CASEGTDTQYF
TRBV20-1	few	TRBJ2-7	TRBD2	TGCAGTGCTAGAGACCCCGGGAGGGCCGGGGAGCAGTACTTC	CSARDPGRAGEQYF